One T cell receptor (beta chain) is described in this entry. The CDR3 contains 17 residues. From germline, CDR1 is SGHNT and CDR2 YENEEA. The germline V and J ends were trimmed by 2 bases and 3 bases, with 19 bases remaining between them. Measured with immunoSEQ multiplex PCR; TCRdb has only the in-frame clones, and not every one. The sample includes about 18,000 clones, around four fifths of them seen just once. This specimen belongs to a study of control samples from healthy donors and cancer patients. The receptor comes from a woman aged 70-85 years with lung cancer. This sequence joins TRBV11-3 and TRBJ1-1; TRBD1 is a possible D gene (5 bases). Input material: PBMCs. CDR3 coding DNA: TGTGCCAGCAGCTTATCTCGGCCAGGGAAATGGGACACTGAAGCTTTCTTT. It specifies CASSLSRPGKWDTEAFF.